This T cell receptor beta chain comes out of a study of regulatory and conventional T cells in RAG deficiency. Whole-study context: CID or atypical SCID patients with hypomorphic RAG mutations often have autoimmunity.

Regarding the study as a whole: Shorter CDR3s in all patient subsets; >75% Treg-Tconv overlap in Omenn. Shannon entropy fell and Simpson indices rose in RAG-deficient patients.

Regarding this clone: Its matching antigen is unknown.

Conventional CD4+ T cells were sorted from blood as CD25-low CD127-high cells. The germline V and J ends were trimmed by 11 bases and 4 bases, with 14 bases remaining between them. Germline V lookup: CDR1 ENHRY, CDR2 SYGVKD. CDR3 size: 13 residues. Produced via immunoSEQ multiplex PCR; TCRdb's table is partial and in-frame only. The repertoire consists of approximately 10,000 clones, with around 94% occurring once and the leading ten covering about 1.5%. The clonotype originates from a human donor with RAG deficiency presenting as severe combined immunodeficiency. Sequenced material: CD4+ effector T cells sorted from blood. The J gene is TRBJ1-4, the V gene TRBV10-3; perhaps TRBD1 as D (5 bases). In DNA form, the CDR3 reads TGTGCCGCCTCCGGGACGGTTAATGAAAAACTGTTTTTT. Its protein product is CAASGTVNEKLFF.